This paragraph reports one T cell receptor beta chain. The data are from a study of blood T cells in healthy people across ages. Trimming shortened V by 0 bases and J by 3 bases, and 18 bases separated the two germline ends. The CDR3 runs 17 residues. The germline V gene has CDR1 SGHRS and CDR2 YFSETQ. Together with a sample-barcoded 5' primer, a J-beta primer mix was included in a second PCR lasting about 7 to 11 cycles. TCRdb redid the calling of the 5' RACE reads with MiXCR, one entry per CDR3 protein. Seen here are around 1.7 million distinct CDR3 sequences, roughly 27% observed once, and the top ten hold 7.7%.

The chain employs TRBV5-1 and TRBJ1-2; possible D gene TRBD1, 5 bases. The sequence was obtained from a woman in her 30s in good health. The sequencing input was blood. The CDR3 bases are TGCGCCAGCAGCTTGGAGGGGTCGGGGAGGAGATACTATGGCTACACCTTC. Translated: CASSLEGSGRRYYGYTF. Using reference TRBV5-1 and TRBJ1-2 for the parts outside the CDR3, the full variable domain is KAGVTQTPRYLIKTRGQQVTLSCSPISGHRSVSWYQQTPGQGLQFLFEYFSETQRNKGNFPGRFSGRQFSNSRSEMNVSTLELGDSALYLCASSLEGSGRRYYGYTFGSGTRLTVV.